This T cell receptor (beta chain) was documented in a study of patients and donors after allogeneic stem cell transplantation. TCRdb itself ran the RT-PCR reads through MiXCR, one entry per CDR3 protein. The repertoire holds about 100,000 distinct CDR3 sequences, with around 36% as singletons. V was trimmed by 0 bases and J by 4 bases, leaving 13 bases between them. This CDR3 region has 15 residues. The germline CDR1 and CDR2 sequences are SGDLS and YYNGEE. Sequencing was performed on blood, either unsorted or a sorted T cell fraction (not recorded which). The J gene is TRBJ1-2, the V gene TRBV9, with D tentatively TRBD1 (5 bases). The sequence derives from a human donor who was either an allogeneic HSCT recipient or a stem cell or donor lymphocyte infusion donor (not recorded which). It is not recorded whose cells these are; they may come from a transplant donor. CDR3 coding DNA: TGTGCCAGCAGCGTAGGGGGGGTTCTGCCCTATGGCTACACCTTC. Its translation: CASSVGGVLPYGYTF.